This section outlines one T cell receptor beta chain sequence together with its context. Antigen: not known. This sample is part of a study of T cell responses to AZD1222 COVID-19 vaccine. Overall study results and limits: Of spike-specific TCRs, nearly half reportedly target regions left unmutated in variants. Elevations in Spike-specific TCR breadth and depth followed administration of two AZD1222 doses.

Clones were sequenced by immunoSEQ multiplex PCR, and TCRdb holds only the in-frame ones, with some missing. Of some 180,000 clones listed, roughly 88% are singletons. The CDR3 extends over 12 amino acids. Germline lookup yields CDR1 PRHDT and CDR2 FYEKMQ (reference sequence). V was clipped by 0 bases and J by 7 bases, with 7 bases between them. The sequences come from peripheral blood, collected on day 0 of AZD1222 vaccination. This sequence originates from an adult in good health. The chain recombines TRBV13 with TRBJ2-7, with D unresolved. The CDR3 loop is CASSLGNTEQYF. The CDR3 DNA is TGTGCCAGCAGCTTAGGGAACACTGAGCAGTACTTC.